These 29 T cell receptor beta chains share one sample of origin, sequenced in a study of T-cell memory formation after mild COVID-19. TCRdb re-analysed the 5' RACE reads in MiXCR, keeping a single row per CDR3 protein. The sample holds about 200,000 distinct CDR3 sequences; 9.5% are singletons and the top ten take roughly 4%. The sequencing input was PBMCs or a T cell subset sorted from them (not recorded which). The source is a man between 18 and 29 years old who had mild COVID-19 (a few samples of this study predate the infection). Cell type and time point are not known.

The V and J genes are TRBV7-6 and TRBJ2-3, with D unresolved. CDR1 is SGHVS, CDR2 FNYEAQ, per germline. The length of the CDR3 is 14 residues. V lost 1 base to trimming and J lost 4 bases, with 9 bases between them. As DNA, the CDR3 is TGTGCCAGCAGCTTAGAGGCGGCGGCAGATACGCAGTATTTT. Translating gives CASSLEAAADTQYF.

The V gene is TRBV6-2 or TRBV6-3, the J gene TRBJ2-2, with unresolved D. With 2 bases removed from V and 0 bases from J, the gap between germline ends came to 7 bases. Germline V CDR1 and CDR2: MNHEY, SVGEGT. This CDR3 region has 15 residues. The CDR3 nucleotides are TGTGCCAGCAGTTACCCGGCAGCGAACACCGGGGAGCTGTTTTTT. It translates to CASSYPAANTGELFF.

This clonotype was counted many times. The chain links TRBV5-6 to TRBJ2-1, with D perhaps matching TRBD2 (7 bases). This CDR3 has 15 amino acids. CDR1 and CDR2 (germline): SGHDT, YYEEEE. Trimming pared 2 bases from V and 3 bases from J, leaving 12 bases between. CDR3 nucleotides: TGTGCCAGCAGCTTAGGCGGGGGCCACTACAATGAGCAGTTCTTC. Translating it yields CASSLGGGHYNEQFF.

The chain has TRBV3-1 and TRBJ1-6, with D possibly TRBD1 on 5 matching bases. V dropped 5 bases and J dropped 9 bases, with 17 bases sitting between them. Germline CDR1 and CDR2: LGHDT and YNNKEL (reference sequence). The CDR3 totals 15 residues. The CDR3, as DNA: TGTGCCAGCAGCATAGGGACCCGGGTGGGTTCACCCCTCCACTTT. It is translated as CASSIGTRVGSPLHF.

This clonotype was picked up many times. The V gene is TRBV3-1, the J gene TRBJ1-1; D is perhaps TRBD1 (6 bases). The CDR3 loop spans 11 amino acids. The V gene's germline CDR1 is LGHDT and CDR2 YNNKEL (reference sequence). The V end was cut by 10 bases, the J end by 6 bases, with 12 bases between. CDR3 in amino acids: CATRGRAEAFF. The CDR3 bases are TGTGCCACCAGGGGCCGGGCTGAAGCTTTCTTT.

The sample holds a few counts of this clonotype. CDR3: CASSQEVKNYGYTF. The CDR3 DNA is TGCGCCAGCAGCCAAGAGGTCAAAAACTATGGCTACACCTTC. The J gene is TRBJ1-2, the V gene TRBV4-3, with no clear D. This CDR3 has 14 residues. CDR1 and CDR2 (germline): LGHNA, YSLEER. Trimming took 0 bases from V and 2 from J, leaving 7 bases between them.

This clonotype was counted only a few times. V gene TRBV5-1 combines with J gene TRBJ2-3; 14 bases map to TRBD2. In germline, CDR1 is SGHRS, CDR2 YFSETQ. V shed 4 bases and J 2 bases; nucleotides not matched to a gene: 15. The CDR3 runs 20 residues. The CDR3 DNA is TGCGCCAGCAGCCCCGGGACTAGCGGGGGCCGAGCCTCTTTCACAGATACGCAGTATTTT. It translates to CASSPGTSGGRASFTDTQYF.

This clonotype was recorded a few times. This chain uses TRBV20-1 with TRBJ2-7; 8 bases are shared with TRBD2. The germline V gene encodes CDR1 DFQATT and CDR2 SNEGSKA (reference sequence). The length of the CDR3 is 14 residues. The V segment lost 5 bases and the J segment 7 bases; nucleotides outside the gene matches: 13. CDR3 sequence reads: CSARPAGVPIEQYV. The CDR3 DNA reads TGCAGTGCTCGCCCAGCGGGGGTCCCCATAGAGCAGTACGTC.

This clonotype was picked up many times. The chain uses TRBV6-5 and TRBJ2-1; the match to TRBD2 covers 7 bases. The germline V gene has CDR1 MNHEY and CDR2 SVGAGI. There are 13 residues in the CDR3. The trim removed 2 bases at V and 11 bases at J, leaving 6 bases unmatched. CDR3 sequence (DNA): TGTGCCAGCAGTTACGTTCCGGGGGGAAAGCAGTTCTTC. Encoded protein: CASSYVPGGKQFF.

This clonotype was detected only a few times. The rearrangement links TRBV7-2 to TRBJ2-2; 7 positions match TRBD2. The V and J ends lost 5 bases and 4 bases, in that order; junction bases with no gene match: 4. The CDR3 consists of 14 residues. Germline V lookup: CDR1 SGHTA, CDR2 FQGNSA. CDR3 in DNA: TGTGCCAGCAGCCCCAGCGGGGCCACCGGGGAGCTGTTTTTT. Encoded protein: CASSPSGATGELFF.

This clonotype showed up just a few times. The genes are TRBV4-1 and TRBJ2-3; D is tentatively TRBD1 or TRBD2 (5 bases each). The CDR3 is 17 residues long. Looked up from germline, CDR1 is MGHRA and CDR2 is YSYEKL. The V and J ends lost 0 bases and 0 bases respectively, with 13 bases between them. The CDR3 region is CASSQDFEGMSTDTQYF. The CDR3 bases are TGCGCCAGCAGCCAAGATTTCGAGGGGATGAGCACAGATACGCAGTATTTT.

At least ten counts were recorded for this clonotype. The CDR3 reads CASSLQGLLDEQYF. The DNA of the CDR3 is TGTGCCAGCAGCCTACAGGGCCTCCTTGACGAGCAGTACTTC. V usage is TRBV12-3 or TRBV12-4 and J usage is TRBJ2-7; tentatively, D is TRBD1 (6 bases). Trimming removed 6 bases from V and 5 bases from J, with 17 bases in between. This CDR3 has 14 residues.

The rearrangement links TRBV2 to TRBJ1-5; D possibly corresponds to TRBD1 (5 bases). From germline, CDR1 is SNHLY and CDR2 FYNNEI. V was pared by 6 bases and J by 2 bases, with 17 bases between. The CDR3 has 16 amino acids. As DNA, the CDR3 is TGTGCCAGCAGGGCGAGGGGATTTGGGGGCAATCAGCCCCAGCATTTT. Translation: CASRARGFGGNQPQHF.

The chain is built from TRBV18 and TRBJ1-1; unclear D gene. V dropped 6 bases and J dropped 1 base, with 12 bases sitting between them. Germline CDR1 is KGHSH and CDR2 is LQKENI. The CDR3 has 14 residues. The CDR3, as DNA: TGTGCCAGCTCCCCTGGGCCGGGGAACACTGAAGCTTTCTTT. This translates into CASSPGPGNTEAFF.

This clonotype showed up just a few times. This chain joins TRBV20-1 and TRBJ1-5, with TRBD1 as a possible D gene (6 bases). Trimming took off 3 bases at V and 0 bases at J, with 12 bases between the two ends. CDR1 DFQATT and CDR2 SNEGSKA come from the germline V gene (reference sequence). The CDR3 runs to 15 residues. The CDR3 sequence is CSASRTVYSNQPQHF. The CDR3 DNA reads TGCAGTGCTAGCCGGACAGTATATAGCAATCAGCCCCAGCATTTT.

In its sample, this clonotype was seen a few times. The CDR3 protein is CASSLDRGHTDTQYF. DNA of the CDR3: TGTGCCAGCAGTTTAGACAGGGGGCACACAGATACGCAGTATTTT. The V and J genes are TRBV12-3 or TRBV12-4 and TRBJ2-3, with 9 bases matching TRBD1. V was clipped by 1 base and J by 2 bases; unmatched bases: 1. The CDR3 covers 15 residues.

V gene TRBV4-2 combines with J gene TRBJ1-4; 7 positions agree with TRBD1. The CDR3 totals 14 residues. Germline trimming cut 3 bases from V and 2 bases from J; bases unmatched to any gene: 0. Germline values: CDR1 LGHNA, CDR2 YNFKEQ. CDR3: CASSQGQTNEKLFF. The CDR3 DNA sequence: TGTGCCAGCAGCCAGGGACAGACTAATGAAAAACTGTTTTTT.

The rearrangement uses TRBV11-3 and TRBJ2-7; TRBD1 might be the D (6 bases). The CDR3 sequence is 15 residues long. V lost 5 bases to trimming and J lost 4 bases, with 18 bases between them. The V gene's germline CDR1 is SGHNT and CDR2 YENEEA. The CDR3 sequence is CASSRSGQLSYEQYF. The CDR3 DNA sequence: TGTGCCAGCAGCAGAAGTGGACAGCTGTCTTACGAGCAGTACTTC.

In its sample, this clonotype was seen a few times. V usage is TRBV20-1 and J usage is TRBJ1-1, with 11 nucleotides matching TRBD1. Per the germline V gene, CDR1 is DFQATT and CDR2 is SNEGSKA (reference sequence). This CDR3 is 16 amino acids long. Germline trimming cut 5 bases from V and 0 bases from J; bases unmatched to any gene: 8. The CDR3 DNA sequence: TGCAGTGCTCTTGGGACAGGGGGAAGGGTGAACACTGAAGCTTTCTTT. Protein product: CSALGTGGRVNTEAFF.

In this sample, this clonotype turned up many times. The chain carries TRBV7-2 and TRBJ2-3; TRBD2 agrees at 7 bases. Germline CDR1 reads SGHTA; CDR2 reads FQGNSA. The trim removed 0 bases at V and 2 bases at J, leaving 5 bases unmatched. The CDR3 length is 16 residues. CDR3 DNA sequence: TGTGCCAGCAGCTTAGCACGGGGGGATGTCACAGATACGCAGTATTTT. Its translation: CASSLARGDVTDTQYF.

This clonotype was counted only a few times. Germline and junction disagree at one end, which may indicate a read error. CDR3 coding DNA: TGTGCCAGCAGCCTAGCGGGGGGGCCGTGGACCGGGGAGCTGTTTTTT. As protein: CASSLAGGPWTGELFF. V usage is TRBV7-2 and J usage is TRBJ2-2, with 12 bases lining up with TRBD2. The germline CDR1 and CDR2 sequences are SGHTA and FQGNSA. The CDR3 sequence is 16 residues long.

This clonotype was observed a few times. CDR3 DNA sequence: TGTGCCAGCAGCTTGCCGGTCAAGGAGACCCAGTACTTC. Its translation: CASSLPVKETQYF. J is TRBJ2-5 and V is TRBV5-6; D is uncertain. This CDR3 has 13 amino acids. Germline V gene data show CDR1 as SGHDT and CDR2 as YYEEEE. V gave up 1 base and J gave up 5 bases, with 9 bases separating them.

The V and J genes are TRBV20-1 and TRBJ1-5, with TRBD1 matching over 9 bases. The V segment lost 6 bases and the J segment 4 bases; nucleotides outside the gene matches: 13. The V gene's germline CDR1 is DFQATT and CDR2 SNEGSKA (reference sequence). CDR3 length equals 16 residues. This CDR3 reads CSAIRSGTGLNQPQHF. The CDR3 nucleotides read TGCAGTGCCATACGTTCCGGGACAGGGTTGAATCAGCCCCAGCATTTT.

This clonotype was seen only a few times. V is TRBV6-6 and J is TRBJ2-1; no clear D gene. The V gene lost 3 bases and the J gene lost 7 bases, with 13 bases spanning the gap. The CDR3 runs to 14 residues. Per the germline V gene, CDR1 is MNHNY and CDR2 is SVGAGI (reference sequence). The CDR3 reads CASSYQWAENEQFF. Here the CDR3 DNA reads TGTGCCAGCAGTTATCAATGGGCGGAGAATGAGCAGTTCTTC.

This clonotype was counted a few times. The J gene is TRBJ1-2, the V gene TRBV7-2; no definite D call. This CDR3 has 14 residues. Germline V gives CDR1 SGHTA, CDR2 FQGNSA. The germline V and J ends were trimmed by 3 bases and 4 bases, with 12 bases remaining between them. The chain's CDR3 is CASSLAPDGYGYTF. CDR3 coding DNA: TGTGCCAGCAGCTTGGCGCCCGACGGCTATGGCTACACCTTC.

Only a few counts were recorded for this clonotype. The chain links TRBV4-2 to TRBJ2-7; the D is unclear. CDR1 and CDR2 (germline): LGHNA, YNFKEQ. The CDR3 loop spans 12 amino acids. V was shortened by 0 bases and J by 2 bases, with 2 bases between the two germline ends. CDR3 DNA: TGTGCCAGCAGCCAAGATCCCTACGAGCAGTACGTC. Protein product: CASSQDPYEQYV.

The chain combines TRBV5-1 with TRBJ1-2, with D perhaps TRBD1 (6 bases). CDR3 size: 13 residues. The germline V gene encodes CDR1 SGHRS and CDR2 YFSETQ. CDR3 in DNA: TGCGGCGGCAGCTATGGACAGTCCTATGGCTACACCTTC. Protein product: CGGSYGQSYGYTF.

CDR3 in DNA: TGTGCCAGCAGTTGGAGGGCAGGGGGGGGCTACACCTTC. Translated, it gives CASSWRAGGGYTF. This chain uses TRBV12-3 or TRBV12-4 with TRBJ1-2; 7 nucleotides agree with TRBD1. The CDR3 contains 13 residues. Trimming took 4 bases from V and 8 from J; bases not matched to a gene: 7.

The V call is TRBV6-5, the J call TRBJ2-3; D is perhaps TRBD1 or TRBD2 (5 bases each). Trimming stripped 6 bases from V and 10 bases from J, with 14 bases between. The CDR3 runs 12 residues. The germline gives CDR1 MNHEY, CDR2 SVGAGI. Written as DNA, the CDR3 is TGTGCCAGCAGACAGGTCGCGGGCCCGCAGTATTTT. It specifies CASRQVAGPQYF.